This TCR beta chain is from a study of OX40 agonist ivuxolimab in advanced cancers. Across the whole study: Patients were treated with ivuxolimab, an agonistic anti-OX40 (CD134) antibody. Three patients, one with hepatocellular carcinoma and two with cutaneous melanoma, responded partially.

Measured with immunoSEQ multiplex PCR; TCRdb has only the in-frame clones, and not every one. The sample holds some 65,000 clones, 80% to 90% seen once. This CDR3 contains 11 residues. V was trimmed by 6 bases and J by 7 bases, leaving 10 bases between them. Germline V lookup: CDR1 LNHDA, CDR2 SQIVND (reference sequence). The chain has TRBV19 and TRBJ2-7; no reliable D call. The source material was CD4+ or CD8+ T cells sorted from blood, sampled in a trial of the OX40 agonist ivuxolimab. The receptor's source is an adult with an advanced solid tumor such as melanoma, head and neck, liver or kidney cancer. The CDR3, as DNA: TGTGCCAGTAGCGATTCGTGGGAGCAGTACTTC. Protein: CASSDSWEQYF. The entire variable domain, with the rest obtained from reference TRBV19 and TRBJ2-7, is as follows: DGGITQSPKYLFRKEGQNVTLSCEQNLNHDAMYWYRQDPGQGLRLIYYSQIVNDFQKGDIAEGYSVSREKKESFPLTVTSAQKNPTAFYLCASSDSWEQYFGPGTRLTVT.